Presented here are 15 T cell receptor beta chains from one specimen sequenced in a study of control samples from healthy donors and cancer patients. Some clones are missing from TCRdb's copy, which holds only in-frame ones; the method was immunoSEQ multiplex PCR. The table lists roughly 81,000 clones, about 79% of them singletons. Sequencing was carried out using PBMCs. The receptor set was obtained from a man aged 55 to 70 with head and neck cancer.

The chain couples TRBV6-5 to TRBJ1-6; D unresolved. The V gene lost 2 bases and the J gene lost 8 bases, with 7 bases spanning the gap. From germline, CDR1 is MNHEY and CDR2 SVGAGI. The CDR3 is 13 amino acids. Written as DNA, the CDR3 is TGTGCCAGCAGTTACACGTTCGATTCACCCCTCCACTTT. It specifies CASSYTFDSPLHF.

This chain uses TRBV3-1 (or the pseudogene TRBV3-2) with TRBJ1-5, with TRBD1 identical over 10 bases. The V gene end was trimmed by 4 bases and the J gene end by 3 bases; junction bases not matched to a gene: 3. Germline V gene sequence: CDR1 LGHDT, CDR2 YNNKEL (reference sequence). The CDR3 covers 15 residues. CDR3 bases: TGTGCCAGCAGCCCGGGACAGGGGAACAATCAGCCCCAGCATTTT. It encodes CASSPGQGNNQPQHF.

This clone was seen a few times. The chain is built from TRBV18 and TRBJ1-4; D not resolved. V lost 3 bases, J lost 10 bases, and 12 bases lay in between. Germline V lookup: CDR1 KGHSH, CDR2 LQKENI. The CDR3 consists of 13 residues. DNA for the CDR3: TGTGCCAGCTCACCGCTTTCTAGAGGAAAACTGTTTTTT. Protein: CASSPLSRGKLFF. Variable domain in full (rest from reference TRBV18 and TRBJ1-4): NAGVMQNPRHLVRRRGQEARLRCSPMKGHSHVYWYRQLPEEGLKFMVYLQKENIIDESGMPKERFSAEFPKEGPSILRIQQVVRGDSAAYFCASSPLSRGKLFFGSGTQLSVL.

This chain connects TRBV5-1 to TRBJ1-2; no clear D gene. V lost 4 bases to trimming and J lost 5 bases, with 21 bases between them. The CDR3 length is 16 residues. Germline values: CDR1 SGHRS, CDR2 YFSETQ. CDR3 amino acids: CASSPLAMAARYGYTF. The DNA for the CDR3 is TGCGCCAGCAGCCCCCTCGCTATGGCAGCTAGGTATGGCTACACCTTC.

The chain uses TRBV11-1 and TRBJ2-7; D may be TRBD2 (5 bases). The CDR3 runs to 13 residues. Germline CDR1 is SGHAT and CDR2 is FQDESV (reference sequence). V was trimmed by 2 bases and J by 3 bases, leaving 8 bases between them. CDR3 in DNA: TGTGCCAGCAGCTTATCCGGGGACTACGAGCAGTACTTC. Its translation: CASSLSGDYEQYF.

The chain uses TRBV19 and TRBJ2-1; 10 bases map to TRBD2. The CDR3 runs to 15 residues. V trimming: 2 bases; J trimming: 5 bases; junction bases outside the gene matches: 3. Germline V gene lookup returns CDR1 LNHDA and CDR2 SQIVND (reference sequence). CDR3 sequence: CASSIWTSGHNEQFF. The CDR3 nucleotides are TGTGCCAGTAGTATATGGACTAGCGGCCACAATGAGCAGTTCTTC.

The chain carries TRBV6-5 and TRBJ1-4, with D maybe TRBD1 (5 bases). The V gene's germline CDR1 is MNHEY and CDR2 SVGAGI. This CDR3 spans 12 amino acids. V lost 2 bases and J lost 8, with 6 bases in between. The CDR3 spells CASSYGGEKLFF. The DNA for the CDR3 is TGTGCCAGCAGTTACGGGGGGGAAAAACTGTTTTTT.

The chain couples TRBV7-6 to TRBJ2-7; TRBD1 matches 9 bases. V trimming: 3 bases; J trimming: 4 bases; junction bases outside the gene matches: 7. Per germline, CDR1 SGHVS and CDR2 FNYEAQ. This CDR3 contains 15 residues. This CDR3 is CASSFLGTGLYEQYF. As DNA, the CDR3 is TGTGCCAGCAGCTTTCTCGGGACAGGGCTATACGAGCAGTACTTC.

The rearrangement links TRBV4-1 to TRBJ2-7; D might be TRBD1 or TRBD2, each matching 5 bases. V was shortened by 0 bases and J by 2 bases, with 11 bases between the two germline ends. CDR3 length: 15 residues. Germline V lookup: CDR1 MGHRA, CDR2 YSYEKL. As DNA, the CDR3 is TGCGCCAGCAGCCAAGATTGGGGACCAACCTACGAGCAGTACTTC. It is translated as CASSQDWGPTYEQYF.

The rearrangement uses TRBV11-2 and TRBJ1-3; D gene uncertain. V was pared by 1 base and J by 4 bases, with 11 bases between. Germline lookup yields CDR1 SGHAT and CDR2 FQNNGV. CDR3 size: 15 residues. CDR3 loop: CASSLGLGMGNTIYF. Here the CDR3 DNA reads TGTGCCAGCAGCTTAGGCCTCGGGATGGGAAACACCATATATTTT. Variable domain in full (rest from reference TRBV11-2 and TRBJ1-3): EAGVAQSPRYKIIEKRQSVAFWCNPISGHATLYWYQQILGQGPKLLIQFQNNGVVDDSQLPKDRFSAERLKGVDSTLKIQPAKLEDSAVYLCASSLGLGMGNTIYFGEGSWLTVV.

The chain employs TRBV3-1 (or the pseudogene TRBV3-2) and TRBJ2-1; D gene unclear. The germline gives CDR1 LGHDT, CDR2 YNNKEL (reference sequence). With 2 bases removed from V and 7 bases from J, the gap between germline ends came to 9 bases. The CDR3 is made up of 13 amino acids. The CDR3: CASSQRTPNEQFF. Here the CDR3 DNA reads TGTGCCAGCAGCCAAAGGACCCCTAATGAGCAGTTCTTC.

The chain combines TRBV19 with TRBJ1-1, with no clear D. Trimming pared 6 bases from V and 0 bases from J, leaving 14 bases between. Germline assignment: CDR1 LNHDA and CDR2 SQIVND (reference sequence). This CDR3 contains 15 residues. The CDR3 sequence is CASSSDGQLNTEAFF. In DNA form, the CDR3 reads TGTGCCAGTAGCTCCGACGGGCAGTTGAACACTGAAGCTTTCTTT.

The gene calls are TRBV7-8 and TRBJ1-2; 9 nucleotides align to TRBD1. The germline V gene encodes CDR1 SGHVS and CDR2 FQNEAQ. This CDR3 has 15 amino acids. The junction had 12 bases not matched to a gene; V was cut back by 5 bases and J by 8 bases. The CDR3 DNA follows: TGTGCCAGCAGCCCCACTGGGGGACAGGGAAAGGGCTACACCTTC. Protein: CASSPTGGQGKGYTF. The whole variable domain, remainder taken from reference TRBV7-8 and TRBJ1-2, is GAGVSQSPRYKVAKRGQDVALRCDPISGHVSLFWYQQALGQGPEFLTYFQNEAQLDKSGLPSDRFFAERPEGSVSTLKIQRTQQEDSAVYLCASSPTGGQGKGYTFGSGTRLTVV.

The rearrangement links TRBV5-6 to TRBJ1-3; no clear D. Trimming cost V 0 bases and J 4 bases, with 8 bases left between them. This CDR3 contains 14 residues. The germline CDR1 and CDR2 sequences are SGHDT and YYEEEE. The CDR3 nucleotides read TGTGCCAGCAGCTTGGCAGGAGCAGGAAACACCATATATTTT. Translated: CASSLAGAGNTIYF.

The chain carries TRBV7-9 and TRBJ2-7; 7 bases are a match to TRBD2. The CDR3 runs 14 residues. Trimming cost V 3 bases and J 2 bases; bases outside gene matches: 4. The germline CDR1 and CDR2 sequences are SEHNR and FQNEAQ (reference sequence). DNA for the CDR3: TGTGCCAGCAGCTTGGGAGGGGAGACCTACGAGCAGTACTTC. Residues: CASSLGGETYEQYF.